These 14 T cell receptor beta chains were all obtained from the same sample, sequenced in a study of naive and memory T cell subsets. Alpha and beta constant region primers primed reverse transcription for blood and skin samples. TCRdb passed the 5' RACE reads through MiXCR, listing each CDR3 protein once. This table has more than 20,000 distinct CDR3 sequences, roughly a quarter appearing once. Whole-blood samples were more than 2 ml of peripheral blood from healthy adult volunteers. Source of these receptors: a female donor in good health.

The chain recombines TRBV29-1 with TRBJ2-3; TRBD2 agrees at 9 bases. The V gene's germline CDR1 is SQVTM and CDR2 ANQGSEA. CDR3 length equals 15 residues. J gave up 2 bases and V 2 bases, and 5 bases lay outside the gene matches. The CDR3 is CSVEWVAGATDTQYF. CDR3 sequence (DNA): TGCAGCGTTGAATGGGTAGCGGGAGCCACAGATACGCAGTATTTT.

CDR3 sequence: CSASPGLRSNEQFF. CDR3 DNA: TGCAGTGCTAGTCCTGGACTTCGGTCCAATGAGCAGTTCTTC. V is TRBV20-1 and J is TRBJ2-1, with D possibly matching TRBD2 (5 bases). V shed 3 bases and J shed 6 bases, with 15 bases lying between them. Looked up from germline, CDR1 is DFQATT and CDR2 is SNEGSKA (reference sequence). This CDR3 has 14 amino acids.

This clonotype was found many times. The rearrangement uses TRBV18 and TRBJ1-2, with TRBD1 matching 8 bases. In germline, CDR1 is KGHSH, CDR2 LQKENI. Trimming removed 2 bases from V and 3 bases from J; junction bases left unmatched: 5. The CDR3 length is 15 residues. The CDR3, as DNA: TGTGCCAGCTCACCAACGGGACAGGTAGACTATGGCTACACCTTC. It yields the protein CASSPTGQVDYGYTF. The full variable domain, its missing parts supplied by reference TRBV18 and TRBJ1-2, is NAGVMQNPRHLVRRRGQEARLRCSPMKGHSHVYWYRQLPEEGLKFMVYLQKENIIDESGMPKERFSAEFPKEGPSILRIQQVVRGDSAAYFCASSPTGQVDYGYTFGSGTRLTVV.

This rearrangement joins TRBV6-5 to TRBJ2-1; unclear D gene. CDR1 is MNHEY and CDR2 is SVGAGI in the germline V gene. Between the trimmed V and J ends, which lost 6 bases and 0 bases, there was a span of 12 bases. The CDR3 runs to 15 residues. The CDR3 reads CASSPTYGSYNEQFF. In DNA, the CDR3 is TGTGCCAGCAGCCCCACCTATGGCTCCTACAATGAGCAGTTCTTC.

This clonotype was counted a few times. The chain employs TRBV6-6 and TRBJ2-1; TRBD1 matches 11 bases. Germline V gene lookup returns CDR1 MNHNY and CDR2 SVGAGI (reference sequence). The CDR3 is 16 amino acids. Trimming cost V 0 bases and J 9 bases; bases outside gene matches: 7. The CDR3 is CASSYSMGQGGGEQFF. The CDR3 nucleotides are TGTGCCAGCAGTTACTCGATGGGACAGGGGGGGGGTGAGCAGTTCTTC.

About this clonotype itself: The missing conserved phenylalanine or tryptophan at the end of this CDR3 makes a read error likely. No DNA is shown, since the ends of the CDR3 on it are uncertain; the CDR3 is the one TCRdb lists. The chain uses TRBV5-8 and TRBJ2-3; no check of the table's D call, TRBD1, against the DNA was made. Germline V lookup: CDR1 SGHTS, CDR2 YDEGEE. The CDR3 region is 14 residues in length, termini included. The CDR3 sequence: CARRGSGGGNTQDG.

This clonotype has ten or more counts. The chain links TRBV10-1 to TRBJ2-3; weak D call: TRBD2 (5 bases). The CDR3 has 15 residues. The V gene lost 7 bases and the J gene lost 5 bases, with 19 bases spanning the gap. Germline lookup yields CDR1 WNHNN and CDR2 SYGVQD (reference sequence). The CDR3 DNA follows: TGCGCCAGCACCCTGGACTGCCGAACGGGAGATACGCAGTATTTT. It codes for CASTLDCRTGDTQYF.

By share of the sample, this clonotype is medium-sized. The CDR3 protein is CASSFRWRGRGDTQYF. CDR3 nucleotide sequence: TGTGCCAGCAGTTTCAGGTGGAGGGGCCGGGGAGATACGCAGTATTTT. The chain has TRBV12-3 or TRBV12-4 and TRBJ2-3, with D perhaps TRBD2 (6 bases). V was pared by 3 bases and J by 5 bases, with 18 bases between. The CDR3 contains 16 residues.

This clonotype was counted many times. This rearrangement joins TRBV20-1 to TRBJ1-2; TRBD1 matches 9 bases. The CDR3 covers 13 residues. With V trimmed by 6 bases and J by 5 bases, 7 bases remained unmatched. From germline, CDR1 is DFQATT and CDR2 SNEGSKA (reference sequence). CDR3 amino acids: CSARSGQGYGYTF. For the CDR3, the DNA is TGCAGTGCCCGGTCGGGACAGGGTTATGGCTACACCTTC.

This clonotype was counted many times. The chain uses TRBV7-2 and TRBJ2-3, with 7 positions matching TRBD2. Germline assignment: CDR1 SGHTA and CDR2 FQGNSA. Trimming took 1 base from V and 5 from J; bases not matched to a gene: 6. The CDR3 has 15 residues. CDR3 sequence reads: CASSLVGGGGDTQYF. The CDR3 bases are TGTGCCAGCAGCTTAGTTGGGGGGGGGGGAGATACGCAGTATTTT. The whole variable domain, remainder taken from reference TRBV7-2 and TRBJ2-3, is GAGVSQSPSNKVTEKGKDVELRCDPISGHTALYWYRQSLGQGLEFLIYFQGNSAPDKSGLPSDRFSAERTGGSVSTLTIQRTQQEDSAVYLCASSLVGGGGDTQYFGPGTRLTVL.

CDR3 bases: TGCAGTGCTAGGGTGGGATTCACAGATACGCAGTATTTT. This translates into CSARVGFTDTQYF. This sequence joins TRBV20-1 and TRBJ2-3; D is unresolved. The V end lost 3 bases, the J end lost 2 bases, and 9 bases lay between the germline ends. CDR1 and CDR2 (germline): DFQATT, SNEGSKA (reference sequence). There are 13 residues in the CDR3.

This clonotype was observed a few times. The rearrangement links TRBV20-1 to TRBJ2-7; 9 positions agree with TRBD1. The CDR3 totals 14 residues. The V gene end was trimmed by 1 base and the J gene end by 6 bases; junction bases not matched to a gene: 7. CDR1 and CDR2 from the germline V gene are DFQATT and SNEGSKA (reference sequence). This chain's CDR3 is CSARVNRGPPEQYF. CDR3 in DNA: TGCAGTGCTAGAGTAAACAGGGGGCCTCCCGAGCAGTACTTC.

The V call is TRBV6-2 or TRBV6-3, the J call TRBJ1-1, with D hard to call. Germline V CDR1 and CDR2: MNHEY, SVGEGT. The CDR3 runs 11 residues. V shed 5 bases and J shed 7 bases, with 8 bases lying between them. The CDR3 reads CASSVLSEAFF. The CDR3 region has the DNA TGTGCCAGCAGTGTACTTAGTGAAGCTTTCTTT.

This clonotype counts as medium-sized. In DNA form, the CDR3 reads TGTGCCAGCAGCGTAGCAACAGATAATTCACCCCTCCACTTT. Amino acids: CASSVATDNSPLHF. This sequence joins TRBV9 and TRBJ1-6; no clear D. Trimming removed 0 bases from V and 5 bases from J, with 6 bases in between. Germline CDR1 is SGDLS and CDR2 is YYNGEE. The CDR3 loop spans 14 amino acids.